The 8 T cell receptor beta chains listed next were all sequenced from one sample in a study of neurological immune-mediated disorders. One entry per CDR3 protein results from TCRdb running MiXCR on the 5' RACE reads. The sample lists around 64,000 distinct CDR3 sequences, roughly 3.1% seen once, with 5.2% in the top ten. Material: PBMCs. These receptors were taken from a woman aged 45 to 65 with multiple sclerosis.

This clonotype was recorded at least ten times. The gene calls are TRBV7-2 and TRBJ2-3; no definite D call. V was shortened by 1 base and J by 7 bases, with 12 bases between the two germline ends. The germline V gene encodes CDR1 SGHTA and CDR2 FQGNSA. The CDR3 sequence is 14 residues long. The CDR3 DNA reads TGTGCCAGCAGCTTAGGTGGAAGAACAAATACGCAGTATTTT. Translating gives CASSLGGRTNTQYF.

This clonotype was seen repeatedly, ten times or more. The V call is TRBV5-1, the J call TRBJ1-1; TRBD1 aligns across 8 bases. This CDR3 spans 17 amino acids. In germline, CDR1 is SGHRS, CDR2 YFSETQ. V shed 0 bases, J shed 1 base, and the junction held 8 bases outside the gene matches. This CDR3 is CASSLGLTGAGNTEAFF. DNA of the CDR3: TGCGCCAGCAGCTTGGGATTGACAGGGGCTGGGAACACTGAAGCTTTCTTT.

This clonotype was counted ten times or more. The V gene is TRBV6-6, the J gene TRBJ1-2; D is undetermined. Germline CDR1 is MNHNY and CDR2 is SVGAGI (reference sequence). Trimming took 7 bases from V and 11 from J, leaving 20 bases between them. The CDR3 consists of 13 residues. The CDR3 spells CASTPWAGGRYTF. CDR3 DNA: TGTGCCAGCACCCCCTGGGCAGGCGGAAGGTACACCTTC.

This clonotype has ten or more counts. The rearrangement uses TRBV2 and TRBJ2-2; D is undetermined. The length of the CDR3 is 14 residues. Germline lookup yields CDR1 SNHLY and CDR2 FYNNEI. The germline V and J ends were trimmed by 3 bases and 2 bases, with 7 bases remaining between them. In nucleotides, the CDR3 is TGTGCCAGCAGTGATGGCTACAACACCGGGGAGCTGTTTTTT. Translation gives CASSDGYNTGELFF.

Ten or more counts support this clonotype. This chain joins TRBV20-1 and TRBJ1-5; maybe TRBD1 (5 bases). The CDR3 totals 15 residues. The V end was cut by 3 bases, the J end by 2 bases, with 14 bases between. Germline V gene sequence: CDR1 DFQATT, CDR2 SNEGSKA (reference sequence). The CDR3 coding sequence is TGCAGTGCTAGCCGAGTTAGGGGCCGCAATCAGCCCCAGCATTTT. This sequence encodes CSASRVRGRNQPQHF.

This clonotype was counted ten times or more. This chain connects TRBV7-9 to TRBJ2-2; D might be TRBD2 (5 bases). This CDR3 comprises 15 residues. The V and J ends lost 5 bases and 4 bases respectively, with 14 bases between them. The germline V gene has CDR1 SEHNR and CDR2 FQNEAQ (reference sequence). CDR3 region: CASSPRTVPTGELFF. CDR3 nucleotides: TGTGCCAGCAGCCCTCGGACTGTACCCACCGGGGAGCTGTTTTTT.

This clonotype was observed many times. The chain has TRBV7-9 and TRBJ2-1, with TRBD1 matching over 8 bases. The CDR3 totals 15 residues. Germline-derived CDR1 and CDR2 are SEHNR and FQNEAQ (reference sequence). The V gene end was trimmed by 5 bases and the J gene end by 6 bases; junction bases not matched to a gene: 9. The CDR3 spells CASSLTGQGPNEQFF. In nucleotides, the CDR3 is TGTGCCAGCAGCCTCACAGGACAGGGTCCCAATGAGCAGTTCTTC.

This clonotype was detected ten times or more. V is TRBV10-2 and J is TRBJ2-7, with 9 bases that match TRBD2. In germline, CDR1 is WSHSY, CDR2 SAAADI. The CDR3 has 13 amino acids. The V and J ends lost 6 bases and 5 bases, in that order; junction bases with no gene match: 5. CDR3: CASRAAGGDEQYF. The CDR3 coding sequence is TGCGCCAGCAGAGCAGCGGGGGGCGACGAGCAGTACTTC.